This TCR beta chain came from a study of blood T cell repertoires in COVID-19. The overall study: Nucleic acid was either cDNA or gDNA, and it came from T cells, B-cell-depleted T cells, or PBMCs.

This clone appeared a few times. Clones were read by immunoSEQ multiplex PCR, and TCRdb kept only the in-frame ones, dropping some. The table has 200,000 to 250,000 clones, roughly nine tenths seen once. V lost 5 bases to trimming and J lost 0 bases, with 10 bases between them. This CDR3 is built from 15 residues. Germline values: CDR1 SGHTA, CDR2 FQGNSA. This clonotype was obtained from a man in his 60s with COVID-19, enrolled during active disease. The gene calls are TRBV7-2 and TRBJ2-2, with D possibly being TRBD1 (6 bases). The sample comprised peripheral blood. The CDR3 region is CASSRRTANTGELFF. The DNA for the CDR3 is TGTGCCAGCAGCAGAAGGACAGCGAACACCGGGGAGCTGTTTTTT.